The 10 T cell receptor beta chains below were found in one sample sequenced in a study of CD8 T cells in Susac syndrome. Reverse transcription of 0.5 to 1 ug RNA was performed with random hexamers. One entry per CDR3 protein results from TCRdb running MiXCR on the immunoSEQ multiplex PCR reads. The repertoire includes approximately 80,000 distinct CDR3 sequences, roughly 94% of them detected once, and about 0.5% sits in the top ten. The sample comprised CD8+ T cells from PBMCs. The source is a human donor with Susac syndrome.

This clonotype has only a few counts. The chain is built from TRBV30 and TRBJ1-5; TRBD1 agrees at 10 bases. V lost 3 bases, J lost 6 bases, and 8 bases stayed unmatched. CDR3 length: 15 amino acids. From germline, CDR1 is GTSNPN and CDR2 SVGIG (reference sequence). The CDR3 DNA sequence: TGTGCCTGGAGCCCCGGACAGGGGGGAAGTCAGCCCCAGCATTTT. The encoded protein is CAWSPGQGGSQPQHF.

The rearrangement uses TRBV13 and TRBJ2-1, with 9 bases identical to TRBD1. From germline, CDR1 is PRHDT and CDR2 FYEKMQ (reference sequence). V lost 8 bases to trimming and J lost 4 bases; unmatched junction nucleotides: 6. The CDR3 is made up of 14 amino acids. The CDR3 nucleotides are TGTGCCAGCCATAAGGGACAGGGTTACAATGAGCAGTTCTTC. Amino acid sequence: CASHKGQGYNEQFF.

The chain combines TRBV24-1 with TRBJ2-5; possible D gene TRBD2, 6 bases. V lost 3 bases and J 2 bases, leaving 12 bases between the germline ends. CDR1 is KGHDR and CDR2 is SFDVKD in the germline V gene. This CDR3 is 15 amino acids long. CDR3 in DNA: TGTGCCACCAGTGATAGGCGGGGCCTTCAAGAGACCCAGTACTTC. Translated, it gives CATSDRRGLQETQYF.

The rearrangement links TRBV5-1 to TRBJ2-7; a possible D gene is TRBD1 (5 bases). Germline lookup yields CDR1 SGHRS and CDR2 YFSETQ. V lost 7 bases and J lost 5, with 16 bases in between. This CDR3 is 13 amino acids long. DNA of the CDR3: TGCGCCAGCGATAATGGACATACCAACGAGCAGTACTTC. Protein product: CASDNGHTNEQYF.

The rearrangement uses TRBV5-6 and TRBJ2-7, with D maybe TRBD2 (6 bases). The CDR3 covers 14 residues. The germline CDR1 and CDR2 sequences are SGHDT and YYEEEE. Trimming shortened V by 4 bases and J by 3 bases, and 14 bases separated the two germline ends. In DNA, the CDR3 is TGTGCCAGCAGCGACTCACTAGCCATCTACGAGCAGTACTTC. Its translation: CASSDSLAIYEQYF.

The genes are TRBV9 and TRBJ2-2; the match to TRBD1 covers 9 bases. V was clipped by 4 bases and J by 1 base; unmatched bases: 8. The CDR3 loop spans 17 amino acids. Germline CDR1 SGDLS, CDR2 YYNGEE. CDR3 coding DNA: TGTGCCAGCAGCATTAACCGGGACAGGGAGAACACCGGGGAGCTGTTTTTT. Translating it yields CASSINRDRENTGELFF.

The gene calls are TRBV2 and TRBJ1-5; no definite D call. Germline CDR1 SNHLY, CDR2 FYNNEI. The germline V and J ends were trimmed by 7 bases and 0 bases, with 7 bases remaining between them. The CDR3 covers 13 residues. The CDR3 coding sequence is TGTGCCAGCACGCTAAATAGCAATCAGCCCCAGCATTTT. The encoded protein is CASTLNSNQPQHF.

The CDR3 sequence: CAQETQYF. In nucleotides, the CDR3 is TGTGCCCAAGAGACCCAGTACTTC. The chain uses TRBV24-1 and TRBJ2-5; the D is unclear. CDR1 is KGHDR and CDR2 is SFDVKD in the germline V gene. V lost 12 bases to trimming and J lost 2 bases, with 0 bases between them. The CDR3 totals 8 residues.

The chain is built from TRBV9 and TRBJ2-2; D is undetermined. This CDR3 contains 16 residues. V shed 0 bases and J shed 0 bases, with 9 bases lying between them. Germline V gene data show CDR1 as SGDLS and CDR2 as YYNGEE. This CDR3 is CASSVEKLTNTGELFF. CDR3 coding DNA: TGTGCCAGCAGCGTAGAAAAGCTGACGAACACCGGGGAGCTGTTTTTT.

The CDR3 spells CAWSRGADSNQPQHF. The DNA of the CDR3 is TGTGCCTGGAGTCGCGGGGCGGATAGCAATCAGCCCCAGCATTTT. The chain uses TRBV30 and TRBJ1-5; perhaps TRBD1 as D (5 bases). Germline V gene sequence: CDR1 GTSNPN, CDR2 SVGIG (reference sequence). V lost 2 bases and J lost 0, with 11 bases in between. The CDR3 spans 15 residues.